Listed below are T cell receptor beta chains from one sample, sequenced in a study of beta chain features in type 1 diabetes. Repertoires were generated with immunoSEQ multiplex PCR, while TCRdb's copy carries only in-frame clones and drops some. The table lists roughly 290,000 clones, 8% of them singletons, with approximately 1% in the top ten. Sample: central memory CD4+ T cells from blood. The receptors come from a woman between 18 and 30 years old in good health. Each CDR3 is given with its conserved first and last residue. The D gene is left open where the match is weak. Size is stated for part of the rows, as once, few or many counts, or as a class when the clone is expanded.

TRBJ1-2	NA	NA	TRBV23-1	TGCGCCAGCAGCCAAGATGCGAGTGGGGGCTATGGCTACACCTTC	CASSQDASGGYGYTF
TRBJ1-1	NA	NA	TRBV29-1	TGCAGCGTTGGAAGGACTGAAGCTTTCTTT	CSVGRTEAFF
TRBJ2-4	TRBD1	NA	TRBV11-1	TGTGCCAGCAGCTTAGGTCCGACAGGGGAAAACATTCAGTACTTC	CASSLGPTGENIQYF
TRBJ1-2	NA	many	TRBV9	TGTGCCAGCAGCCCTCGCGGAGCGTCCTATGGCTACACCTTC	CASSPRGASYGYTF
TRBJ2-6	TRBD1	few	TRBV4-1	TGCGCCAGCAGCCAAGATTTGACAGGGTCTGGGGCCAACGTCCTGACTTTC	CASSQDLTGSGANVLTF
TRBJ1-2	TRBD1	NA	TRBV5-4	TGTGCCAGCAGCTTCCCCGGGACAGCTTATGGCTACACCTTC	CASSFPGTAYGYTF
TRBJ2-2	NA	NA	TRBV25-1	TGTGCCAGCAGCGAGAACACCGGGGAGCTGTTTTTT	CASSENTGELFF
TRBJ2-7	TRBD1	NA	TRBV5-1	TGCGCCAGCAGCTGGGGGGACAGGGCCGAGCAGTACTTC	CASSWGDRAEQYF
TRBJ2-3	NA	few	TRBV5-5	TGTGCCAGCAGCTTGGGTCACACAGATACGCAGTATTTT	CASSLGHTDTQYF
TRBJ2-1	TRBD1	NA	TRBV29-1	TGCAGCCTCTCCCGACAGGGACCCATCAATGAGCAGTTCTTC	CSLSRQGPINEQFF
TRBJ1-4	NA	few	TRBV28	TGTGCCAGCAGTTTAGATGAAAAACTGTTTTTT	CASSLDEKLFF
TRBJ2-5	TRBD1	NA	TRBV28	TGTGCCAGCAGTTTCACGGGACAGGAGCAAGAGACCCAGTACTTC	CASSFTGQEQETQYF
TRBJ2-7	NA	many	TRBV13	TGTGCCAGCAGCTTGCCGGGGACGCGGGAGCAGTACTTC	CASSLPGTREQYF
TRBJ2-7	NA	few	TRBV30	TGTGCCTGGAGTGTACCTAGGGCCGGAATTCAGTGGCAGTACTTC	CAWSVPRAGIQWQYF
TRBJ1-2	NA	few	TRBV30	TGTGCCTGGACGGGGGCTTCTTATGGCTACACCTTC	CAWTGASYGYTF
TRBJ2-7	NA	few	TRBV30	TGTGCCTCAACCAGGGGGGGATACGAGCAGTACTTC	CASTRGGYEQYF
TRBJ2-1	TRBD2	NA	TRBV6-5	TGTGCCAGCAGGAAGCGGGAGGGTGGGGACAATGAGCAGTTCTTC	CASRKREGGDNEQFF
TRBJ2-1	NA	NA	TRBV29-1	TGCAGCACGGGGGTCTCCTCTTACAATGAGCAGTTCTTC	CSTGVSSYNEQFF
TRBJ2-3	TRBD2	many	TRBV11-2	TGTGCCAGCAGCTTAGAAGTGACTAGCGGGGGGGCCGATACGCAGTATTTT	CASSLEVTSGGADTQYF
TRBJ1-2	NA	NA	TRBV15	TGTGCCACCAGCAGAGATCGTTACTCTGGCTACACCTTC	CATSRDRYSGYTF
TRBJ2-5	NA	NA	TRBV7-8	TGTGCCAGCAGCCCTAGACTAGAAGAGACCCAGTACTTC	CASSPRLEETQYF
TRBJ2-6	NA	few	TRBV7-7	TGTGCTAGCAGCCCCATTCTGGGCGCTGGGGCCAACGTCCTGACTTTC	CASSPILGAGANVLTF
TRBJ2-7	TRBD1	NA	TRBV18	TGTGCCAGCTCACCCATCCGGGACAGCTCCTACGAGCAGTACTTC	CASSPIRDSSYEQYF
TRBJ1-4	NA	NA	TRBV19	TGTGCCAGTAGTAACAGACCTCCGGAGGGTGAAAAACTGTTTTTT	CASSNRPPEGEKLFF
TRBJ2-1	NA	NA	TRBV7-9	TGTGCCAGCAGCTTAGCCGTTGTCAATGAGCAGTTCTTC	CASSLAVVNEQFF
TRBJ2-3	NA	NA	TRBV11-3	TGTGCCAGCAGCTTAGCGGCGGCTAGCACAGATACGCAGTATTTT	CASSLAAASTDTQYF
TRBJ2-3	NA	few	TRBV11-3	TGTGCCAGCAGCCCTGGACGCAGTTATACAGATACGCAGTATTTT	CASSPGRSYTDTQYF
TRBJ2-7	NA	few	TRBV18	TGTGCCAGCTCACCAATAAGGACGCAGACAGGAGGCGAGCAGTACTTC	CASSPIRTQTGGEQYF
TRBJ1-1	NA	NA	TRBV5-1	TGCGCCAGCAGCCCCACAGGTTTTGGCACTGAAGCTTTCTTT	CASSPTGFGTEAFF
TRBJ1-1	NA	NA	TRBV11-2	TGTGCCAGCAGCTTAGGCCGCAGCTCTTTGAACACTGAAGCTTTCTTT	CASSLGRSSLNTEAFF
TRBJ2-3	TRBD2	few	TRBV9	TGTGCCAGCAGCGTAGGGACTAGCCTCACAGATACGCAGTATTTT	CASSVGTSLTDTQYF
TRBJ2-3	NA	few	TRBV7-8	TGTGCCAGCAGTCAAGGCGCAGATACGCAGTATTTT	CASSQGADTQYF
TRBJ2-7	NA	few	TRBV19	TGTGCCAGTAGTGGCCGTACCTACGAGCAGTACTTC	CASSGRTYEQYF
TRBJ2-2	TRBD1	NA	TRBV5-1	TGCGCCAGCAGCATTACTACAGGGGTCACCGGGGAGCTGTTTTTT	CASSITTGVTGELFF
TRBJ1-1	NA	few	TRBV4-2	TGTGCCAGCAGCCAAGATTTGGAAAGGATCGACACATTT	CASSQDLERIDTF
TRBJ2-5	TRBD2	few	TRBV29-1	TGCAGCGTTGAATTAACCTCGGGGGGGGCCCAGTACTTC	CSVELTSGGAQYF
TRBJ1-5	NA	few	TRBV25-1	TGTGCCAGCAGTGACTACACGGGTCAGCCCCAGCATTTT	CASSDYTGQPQHF
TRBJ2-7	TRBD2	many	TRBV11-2	TGTGCCAGCAGCACTCGGACTAGCGGGAGATACGAGCAGTACTTC	CASSTRTSGRYEQYF
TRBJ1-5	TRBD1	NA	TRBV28	TGTGCCAGCAGTTACGCAGGGGGCGGTCAGCCCCAGCATTTT	CASSYAGGGQPQHF
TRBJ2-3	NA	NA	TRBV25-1	TGTGCCAGCAGTGAATATGGGGGTACGCAGTATTTT	CASSEYGGTQYF